The 11 T cell receptor beta chains in this list originate from one sample, sequenced in a study of cytomegalovirus exposure and HLA in healthy donors. The study ran its PCR with 60 Vbeta and 13 Jbeta primers. The repertoire was sequenced with immunoSEQ multiplex PCR; TCRdb's copy has only in-frame clones and lacks some. The sample includes about 140,000 clones, 70% of them seen just once. The specimen was PBMCs. Source of these receptors: a young woman in good health and CMV-seronegative.

The chain recombines TRBV6-1 with TRBJ2-5; unclear D gene. V was cut by 5 bases and J by 2 bases, with 3 bases left in between. Germline-derived CDR1 and CDR2 are MNHNS and SASEGT. The CDR3 loop spans 11 amino acids. The CDR3 is CASSIQETQYF. CDR3 in DNA: TGTGCCAGCAGTATACAAGAGACCCAGTACTTC.

This chain joins TRBV5-5 and TRBJ1-1; no reliable D call. The CDR3 contains 13 residues. Trimming shortened V by 4 bases and J by 3 bases, and 10 bases separated the two germline ends. CDR1 and CDR2 from the germline V gene are SGHKS and YYEKEE (reference sequence). The DNA of the CDR3 is TGTGCCAGCAGCACAGCCCAGGACACTGAAGCTTTCTTT. Its translation: CASSTAQDTEAFF.

The rearrangement joins TRBV2 to TRBJ1-5; the D is unclear. Per germline, CDR1 SNHLY and CDR2 FYNNEI. Trimming took off 1 base at V and 7 bases at J, with 11 bases between the two ends. The CDR3 has 14 residues. The CDR3 protein is CASSEERVYQPQHF. In nucleotides, the CDR3 is TGTGCCAGCAGTGAAGAACGGGTGTACCAGCCCCAGCATTTT.

This clone was seen a handful of times. This chain uses TRBV19 with TRBJ2-3; 8 bases align to TRBD2. CDR3 length: 15 residues. CDR1 is LNHDA, CDR2 SQIVND, per germline (reference sequence). V was pared by 5 bases and J by 3 bases, with 7 bases of the junction left unmatched. The chain's CDR3 is CASSPRVAGTDTQYF. The CDR3 DNA sequence: TGTGCCAGTAGTCCTCGGGTAGCGGGAACAGATACGCAGTATTTT.

The genes are TRBV7-9 and TRBJ1-1, with a weak D call TRBD1 (6 bases). The CDR3 is made up of 13 amino acids. Trimming took off 1 base at V and 3 bases at J, with 6 bases between the two ends. Germline V lookup: CDR1 SEHNR, CDR2 FQNEAQ (reference sequence). The CDR3 DNA reads as TGTGCCAGCAGCTTAGACAGGGACACTGAAGCTTTCTTT. Its protein product is CASSLDRDTEAFF.

This clone turned up a few times. The J gene is TRBJ2-7, the V gene TRBV21-1; TRBD2 reflects the table's D call only, with no check against the DNA. TRBV21-1 constitutes a pseudogene. This CDR3 is built from 15 residues. Here the CDR3 DNA reads TGTGCCAGCAGTCCCCCCTGGGGACGGGGGGGCGAGCAGTACTTC. As protein: CASSPPWGRGGEQYF.

This clone appeared a few times. This rearrangement joins TRBV7-9 to TRBJ2-7; 10 nucleotides line up with TRBD2. V was pared by 3 bases and J by 5 bases, with 10 bases of the junction left unmatched. Germline CDR1 SEHNR, CDR2 FQNEAQ (reference sequence). The CDR3 is 16 residues long. CDR3 sequence: CASSLSLAGSHNEQYF. The DNA of the CDR3 is TGTGCCAGCAGCTTGTCACTAGCGGGATCTCACAACGAGCAGTACTTC.

This chain joins TRBV7-2 and TRBJ1-6, with 10 bases that match TRBD1. V trimming: 1 base; J trimming: 13 bases; junction bases outside the gene matches: 10. CDR3 size: 16 residues. CDR1 and CDR2 from the germline V gene are SGHTA and FQGNSA. Written as DNA, the CDR3 is TGTGCCAGCAGCTTAGTCCCCGACAGGGGGCGCGTCCCCCTCCACTTT. Protein product: CASSLVPDRGRVPLHF.

The rearrangement uses TRBV30 and TRBJ2-1, with D tentatively TRBD1 (5 bases). Germline V lookup: CDR1 GTSNPN, CDR2 SVGIG (reference sequence). V was clipped by 2 bases and J by 9 bases, with 11 bases between them. The CDR3 sequence is 12 residues long. The CDR3 region has the DNA TGTGCCTGGAGTCTAGGGGTAGGTGAGCAGTTCTTC. Its protein product is CAWSLGVGEQFF.

This clone showed up just once. The J gene is TRBJ1-2, the V gene TRBV30; 7 bases fit TRBD1. V shed 8 bases, J shed 4 bases, and the junction held 13 bases outside the gene matches. Per germline, CDR1 GTSNPN and CDR2 SVGIG (reference sequence). There are 14 residues in the CDR3. Here the CDR3 reads CATRGASGGYGYTF. The CDR3 nucleotides read TGTGCCACCAGGGGGGCATCAGGAGGCTATGGCTACACCTTC. The whole variable domain, remainder taken from reference TRBV30 and TRBJ1-2, is SQTIHQWPATLVQPVGSPLSLECTVEGTSNPNLYWYRQAAGRGLQLLFYSVGIGQISSEVPQNLSASRPQDRQFILSSKKLLLSDSGFYLCATRGASGGYGYTFGSGTRLTVV.

The chain combines TRBV27 with TRBJ1-1; the D gene is possibly TRBD1 (5 bases). The V gene's germline CDR1 is MNHEY and CDR2 SMNVEV (reference sequence). The CDR3 has 16 residues. V shed 4 bases and J shed 5 bases, with 20 bases lying between them. In DNA, the CDR3 is TGTGCCAGCAGTTCGCCGCGGCAGGCCCGGGGGACTGAAGCTTTCTTT. The encoded protein is CASSSPRQARGTEAFF.